This TCR beta chain was profiled in a study of T cell repertoires in cytomegalovirus infection. The study, taken as a whole, reports: In two of eight donors, the top clonotype was HLA-C-restricted CMV-specific.

This clonotype was counted a few times. Its antigen remains unidentified. In TCRdb, the reads were re-called with MiXCR into one record per CDR3 protein. The sample gives 400,000 or so distinct CDR3 sequences, about a sixth of which show up once; 8.7% is in the top ten. Trimming left V 2 bases short and J 8 bases short, with 19 bases between. Germline loops: CDR1 MNHNY, CDR2 SVGAGI (reference sequence). The CDR3 runs 16 residues. The receptor was derived from a human donor in good health (CMV status not recorded). Some clones in this sample may be carry-over from other donors' samples. This chain connects TRBV6-6 to TRBJ2-1; D is perhaps TRBD2 (6 bases). Material: PBMCs. This chain's CDR3 is CASSYDRIGSRDEQFF. The CDR3 nucleotides read TGTGCCAGCAGTTACGATAGGATCGGGAGTCGGGATGAGCAGTTCTTC.